The 20 T cell receptor beta chains listed next were all sequenced from one sample in a study of PD-1 blockade in classical Hodgkin lymphoma. The repertoire was sequenced with immunoSEQ multiplex PCR; TCRdb's copy has only in-frame clones and lacks some. The profile shows roughly 90,000 clones, 75% to 85% of them singletons. All the patients suffered relapse after autologous stem cell transplantation, and brentuximab vedotin exposure differed. The sequencing used peripheral blood mononuclear cells (PBMCs), collected before the second cycle of nivolumab. Receptors originate from a human donor with classical Hodgkin lymphoma.

The chain couples TRBV14 to TRBJ1-2; D unresolved. This CDR3 comprises 14 residues. The V and J ends lost 1 base and 5 bases respectively, with 11 bases between them. In germline, CDR1 is SGHDN, CDR2 FVKESK. This CDR3 is CASSQVPGVYGYTF. The CDR3 nucleotides are TGTGCCAGCAGCCAAGTTCCAGGTGTATATGGCTACACCTTC. Variable domain in full (rest from reference TRBV14 and TRBJ1-2): EAGVTQFPSHSVIEKGQTVTLRCDPISGHDNLYWYRRVMGKEIKFLLHFVKESKQDESGMPNNRFLAERTGGTYSTLKVQPAELEDSGVYFCASSQVPGVYGYTFGSGTRLTVV.

This chain links TRBV18 with TRBJ2-5; 7 nucleotides align to TRBD1. Germline V lookup: CDR1 KGHSH, CDR2 LQKENI. After removal of 2 bases from V and 4 bases from J, the junction contained 10 bases not matched to a gene. The CDR3 runs 16 residues. The CDR3 region has the DNA TGTGCCAGCTCACCAGTCGACAGGGTGGTTCGAGAGACCCAGTACTTC. Translated, it gives CASSPVDRVVRETQYF.

This chain uses TRBV5-6 with TRBJ2-1; TRBD2 matches 9 bases. Germline CDR1 SGHDT, CDR2 YYEEEE. The CDR3 is 16 residues long. The J segment lost 6 bases and the V segment lost 0 bases, leaving 7 bases of the junction unmatched. Written as DNA, the CDR3 is TGTGCCAGCAGCTTGGTTGGGGCGGGAGGGCCCAATGAGCAGTTCTTC. This translates into CASSLVGAGGPNEQFF.

The CDR3 protein is CASSIQRGPTDTQYF. The DNA of the CDR3 is TGTGCCAGTAGTATCCAGCGGGGACCCACAGATACGCAGTATTTT. This chain uses TRBV19 with TRBJ2-3; 7 bases map to TRBD2. This CDR3 contains 15 residues. Germline CDR1 LNHDA, CDR2 SQIVND (reference sequence). J gave up 2 bases and V 3 bases, and 5 bases lay outside the gene matches.

The rearrangement links TRBV6-5 to TRBJ2-7, with a tentative D call TRBD1 (5 bases). The CDR3 sequence is 12 residues long. CDR1 MNHEY and CDR2 SVGAGI come from the germline V gene. Between the trimmed V and J ends, which lost 1 base and 6 bases, there was a span of 7 bases. The CDR3 loop reads CASSYLGREQYF. The CDR3 DNA follows: TGTGCCAGCAGTTACTTGGGGCGCGAGCAGTACTTC.

This clone was seen a few times. This chain connects TRBV14 to TRBJ2-3; D might be TRBD2 (6 bases). V was pared by 6 bases and J by 0 bases, with 10 bases between. Germline V CDR1 and CDR2: SGHDN, FVKESK. The CDR3 is made up of 14 amino acids. CDR3 nucleotides: TGTGCCAGCAGACAAAGCGGGAGCACAGATACGCAGTATTTT. It codes for CASRQSGSTDTQYF.

The chain is built from TRBV6-5 and TRBJ1-1; no definite D call. Germline V gene lookup returns CDR1 MNHEY and CDR2 SVGAGI. This CDR3 has 15 amino acids. Trimming cost V 5 bases and J 0 bases, with 13 bases left between them. The CDR3 region is CASSKWGTMNTEAFF. The CDR3 DNA reads as TGTGCCAGCAGTAAGTGGGGAACCATGAACACTGAAGCTTTCTTT.

The chain has TRBV28 and TRBJ2-7, with 10 bases matching TRBD2. V lost 8 bases to trimming and J lost 0 bases; unmatched junction nucleotides: 4. The CDR3 is made up of 14 amino acids. The germline gives CDR1 MDHEN, CDR2 SYDVKM. The CDR3 loop reads CASVASGGSYEQYF. CDR3 sequence (DNA): TGTGCCAGCGTCGCTAGCGGGGGCTCCTACGAGCAGTACTTC.

This clone was observed once. The chain combines TRBV7-3 with TRBJ2-1, with D unclear. This CDR3 comprises 16 residues. The V end lost 5 bases, the J end lost 5 bases, and 19 bases lay between the germline ends. CDR1 and CDR2 from the germline V gene are SGHTA and FQGTGA. DNA for the CDR3: TGTGCCAGCAGCCCACATCGACCAACCTGGGACAATGAGCAGTTCTTC. Its translation is CASSPHRPTWDNEQFF.

This clone was seen a few times. The chain recombines TRBV15 with TRBJ2-1, with D possibly being TRBD1 (7 bases). Trimming removed 0 bases at V and 6 bases at J, with 12 bases between. The CDR3 spans 15 residues. The V gene's germline CDR1 is LNHNV and CDR2 YYDKDF (reference sequence). Here the CDR3 DNA reads TGTGCCACCAGCAGAGATCAGGGGGGATTCAATGAGCAGTTCTTC. Translating gives CATSRDQGGFNEQFF.

The chain employs TRBV4-1 and TRBJ2-1; D unresolved. V was cut by 4 bases and J by 7 bases, with 14 bases left in between. Germline V gene lookup returns CDR1 MGHRA and CDR2 YSYEKL. The CDR3 length is 14 residues. The CDR3 DNA is TGCGCCAGCAGCCTCGGGCCCACCGGAAATGAGCAGTTCTTC. Amino acid sequence: CASSLGPTGNEQFF.

The genes are TRBV7-2 and TRBJ2-2, with 13 bases fitting TRBD2. Germline V gene data show CDR1 as SGHTA and CDR2 as FQGNSA. The V and J ends lost 5 bases and 7 bases, in that order; junction bases with no gene match: 7. The CDR3 loop spans 16 amino acids. This CDR3 reads CASSQRGTSGIGELFF. The DNA of the CDR3 is TGTGCCAGCAGCCAACGCGGGACTAGCGGGATCGGGGAGCTGTTTTTT. Using reference TRBV7-2 and TRBJ2-2 for the parts outside the CDR3, the full variable domain is GAGVSQSPSNKVTEKGKDVELRCDPISGHTALYWYRQSLGQGLEFLIYFQGNSAPDKSGLPSDRFSAERTGGSVSTLTIQRTQQEDSAVYLCASSQRGTSGIGELFFGEGSRLTVL.

This sequence joins TRBV5-4 and TRBJ2-2; 9 bases agree with TRBD2. Germline assignment: CDR1 SGHNT and CDR2 YYREEE (reference sequence). J gave up 3 bases and V 0 bases, and 6 bases lay outside the gene matches. The CDR3 consists of 17 residues. The CDR3 loop reads CASSLGRREGDTGELFF. In nucleotides, the CDR3 is TGTGCCAGCAGCTTGGGTCGGCGGGAGGGCGACACCGGGGAGCTGTTTTTT.

This clone turned up a few times. The chain carries TRBV30 and TRBJ2-1; 9 positions agree with TRBD2. Germline CDR1 GTSNPN, CDR2 SVGIG (reference sequence). The trim removed 3 bases at V and 12 bases at J, leaving 9 bases unmatched. The CDR3 has 13 amino acids. The CDR3 nucleotides are TGTGCCTGGAGGTGGCTAGCGGGAAGGTCGCAGTTCTTC. Encoded protein: CAWRWLAGRSQFF.

This chain connects TRBV28 to TRBJ2-7, with TRBD2 identical over 16 bases. With 6 bases clipped from V and 4 bases from J, the junction kept 12 bases outside the gene matches. The CDR3 runs 18 residues. Germline V gene data show CDR1 as MDHEN and CDR2 as SYDVKM. The CDR3 here is CASRTVAGLAGGPYEQYF. The CDR3 bases are TGTGCCAGCAGAACCGTCGCGGGACTAGCGGGAGGGCCTTACGAGCAGTACTTC.

The rearrangement joins TRBV27 to TRBJ1-2, with 7 bases fitting TRBD1. This CDR3 has 13 residues. The germline gives CDR1 MNHEY, CDR2 SMNVEV (reference sequence). The V and J ends lost 7 bases and 8 bases, in that order; junction bases with no gene match: 10. The CDR3 loop is CASKPLGTAGYTF. In DNA, the CDR3 is TGTGCCAGCAAGCCCCTCGGGACAGCGGGCTACACCTTC.

V gene TRBV5-4 combines with J gene TRBJ1-2; 10 nucleotides agree with TRBD1. The V gene's germline CDR1 is SGHNT and CDR2 YYREEE (reference sequence). The length of the CDR3 is 14 residues. Unmatched junction bases numbered 7, after V lost 3 bases and J lost 8 bases. The CDR3 loop reads CASSSDRGQGGYTF. In nucleotides, the CDR3 is TGTGCCAGCAGCTCTGACAGGGGGCAGGGAGGCTACACCTTC.

DNA of the CDR3: TGTGCCAGCAGCGTACTAGGCGGGACCGTCTTAGGGGAGCAGTACTTC. Translated: CASSVLGGTVLGEQYF. The V call is TRBV9, the J call TRBJ2-7, with D tentatively TRBD2 (6 bases). The CDR3 contains 16 residues. Looked up from germline, CDR1 is SGDLS and CDR2 is YYNGEE. V was trimmed by 1 base and J by 7 bases, leaving 21 bases between them. Drawing the rest from reference TRBV9 and TRBJ2-7, the complete variable domain is DSGVTQTPKHLITATGQRVTLRCSPRSGDLSVYWYQQSLDQGLQFLIQYYNGEERAKGNILERFSAQQFPDLHSELNLSSLELGDSALYFCASSVLGGTVLGEQYFGPGTRLTVT.

V usage is TRBV28 and J usage is TRBJ2-1; the match to TRBD2 covers 11 bases. This CDR3 is built from 16 residues. V was pared by 6 bases and J by 10 bases, with 14 bases of the junction left unmatched. From germline, CDR1 is MDHEN and CDR2 SYDVKM. This CDR3 reads CASRLVLAGGGGEQFF. DNA for the CDR3: TGTGCCAGCAGGTTGGTTCTAGCGGGAGGCGGGGGCGAGCAGTTCTTC.

This chain joins TRBV2 and TRBJ2-7; 10 nucleotides match TRBD2. The ends lost 1 base at V and 4 bases at J; junction bases unmatched: 1. The CDR3 consists of 14 residues. Germline loops: CDR1 SNHLY, CDR2 FYNNEI. CDR3 sequence reads: CASSEVAGGYEQYF. Here the CDR3 DNA reads TGTGCCAGCAGTGAAGTAGCGGGAGGTTACGAGCAGTACTTC.